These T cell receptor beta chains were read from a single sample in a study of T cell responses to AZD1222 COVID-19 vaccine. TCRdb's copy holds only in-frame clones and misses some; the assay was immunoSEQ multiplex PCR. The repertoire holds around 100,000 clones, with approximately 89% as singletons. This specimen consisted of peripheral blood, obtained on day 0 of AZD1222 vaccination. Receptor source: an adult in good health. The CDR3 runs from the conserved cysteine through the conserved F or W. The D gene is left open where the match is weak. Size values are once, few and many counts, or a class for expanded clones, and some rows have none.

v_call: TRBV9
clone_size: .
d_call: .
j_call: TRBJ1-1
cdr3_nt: TGTGCCAGCAGCGTACCGGTAATTGAAGCTTTCTTT
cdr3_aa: CASSVPVIEAFF

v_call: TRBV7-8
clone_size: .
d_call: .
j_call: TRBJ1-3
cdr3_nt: TGTGCCAGCAGCTCGAGAGACACCTCTGGAAACACCATATATTTT
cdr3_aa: CASSSRDTSGNTIYF

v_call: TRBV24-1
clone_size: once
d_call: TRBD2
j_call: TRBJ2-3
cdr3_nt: TGTGCCACGAGACTAGCGACCTGCACAGATACGCAGTATTTT
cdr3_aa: CATRLATCTDTQYF

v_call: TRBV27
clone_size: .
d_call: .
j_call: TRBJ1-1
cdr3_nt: TGTGCCAGCAGTTTATATGACGGGAACACTGAAGCTTTCTTT
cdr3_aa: CASSLYDGNTEAFF

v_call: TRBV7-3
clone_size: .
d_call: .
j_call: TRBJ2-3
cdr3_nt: TGTGCCAGCAGCCCTTACGGCACTTATGGCACAGATACGCAGTATTTT
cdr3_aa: CASSPYGTYGTDTQYF

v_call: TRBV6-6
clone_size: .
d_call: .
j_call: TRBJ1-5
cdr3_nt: TGTGCCAGCAGTTACTTACAGAGCAATCAGCCCCAGCATTTT
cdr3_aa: CASSYLQSNQPQHF

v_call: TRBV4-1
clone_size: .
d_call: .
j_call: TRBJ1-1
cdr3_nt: TGCGCCAGCAGCCAGGGACCATGGGAAGCTTTCTTT
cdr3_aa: CASSQGPWEAFF

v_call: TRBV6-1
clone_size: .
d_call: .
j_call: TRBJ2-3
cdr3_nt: TGTGCCAGCAGTGAAGCCGCCCGGCTGGGGGCAGATACGCAGTATTTT
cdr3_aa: CASSEAARLGADTQYF

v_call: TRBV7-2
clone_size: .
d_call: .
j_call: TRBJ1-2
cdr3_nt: TGTGCCAGCAGCTTACCGGGGGCGTACTATGGCTACACCTTC
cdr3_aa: CASSLPGAYYGYTF

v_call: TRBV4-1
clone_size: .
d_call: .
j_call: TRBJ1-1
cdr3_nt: TGCGCCAGCAGCCAAGAGATGGTGCGGGTGCAGAACACTGAAGCTTTCTTT
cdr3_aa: CASSQEMVRVQNTEAFF

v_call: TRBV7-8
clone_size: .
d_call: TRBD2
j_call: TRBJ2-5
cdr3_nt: TGTGCCAGCAGCTTAGTGGTAGCGGGGGGGCAAGAGACCCAGTACTTC
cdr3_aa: CASSLVVAGGQETQYF

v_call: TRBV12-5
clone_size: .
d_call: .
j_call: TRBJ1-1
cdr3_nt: TGTGCTAGTGGTTTGGGCAGGAACACTGAAGCTTTCTTT
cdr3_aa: CASGLGRNTEAFF

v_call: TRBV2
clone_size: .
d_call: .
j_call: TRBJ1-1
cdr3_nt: TGTGCCAGCATCCCCAGGGTGGCAGCAAGGAACACTGAAGCTTTCTTT
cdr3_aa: CASIPRVAARNTEAFF

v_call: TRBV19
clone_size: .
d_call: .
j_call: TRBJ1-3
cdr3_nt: TGTGCCACAAGACCGGGATCCTCTGGAAACACCATATATTTT
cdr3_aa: CATRPGSSGNTIYF

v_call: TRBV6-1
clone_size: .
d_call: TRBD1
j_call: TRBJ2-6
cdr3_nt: TGTGCCAGCAGTGTGGGACAGGGAACACTTGGGGCCAACGTCCTGACTTTC
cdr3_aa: CASSVGQGTLGANVLTF

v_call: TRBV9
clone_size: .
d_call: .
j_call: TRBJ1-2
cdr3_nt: TGTGCCAGCAGCGTGGGCTGGGAGGGTGGCTACACCTTC
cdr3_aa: CASSVGWEGGYTF

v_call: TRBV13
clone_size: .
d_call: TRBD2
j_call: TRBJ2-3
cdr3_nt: TGTGCCAGCAGCCAGACTAGCGGGGGAGTCACAGATACGCAGTATTTT
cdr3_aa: CASSQTSGGVTDTQYF

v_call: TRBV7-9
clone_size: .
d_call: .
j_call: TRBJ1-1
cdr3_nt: TGTGCCAGCAGCTTAGGTGGGACAACGTTTGAAGCTTTCTTT
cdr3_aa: CASSLGGTTFEAFF

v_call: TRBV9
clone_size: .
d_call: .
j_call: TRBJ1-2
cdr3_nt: TGTGCCAGCAGCGTAGGAGGACGGAAAAACTATGGCTACACCTTC
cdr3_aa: CASSVGGRKNYGYTF

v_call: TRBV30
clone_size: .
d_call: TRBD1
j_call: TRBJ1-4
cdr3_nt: TGTGCCTGGAGGGTTAAGGACAGGGTTAATGAAAAACTGTTTTTT
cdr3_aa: CAWRVKDRVNEKLFF

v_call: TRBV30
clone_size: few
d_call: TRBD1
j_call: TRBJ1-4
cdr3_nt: TGTGCCTGGAGTGTAGGCGGGCCAGGGGGTGAAAAACTGTTTTTT
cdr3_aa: CAWSVGGPGGEKLFF

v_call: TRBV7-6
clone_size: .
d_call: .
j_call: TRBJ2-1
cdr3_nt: TGTGCCAGCAGCTCAAGGGATGAGCAGTTCTTC
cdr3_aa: CASSSRDEQFF

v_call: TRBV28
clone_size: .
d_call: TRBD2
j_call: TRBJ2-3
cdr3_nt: TGTGCCAGCAGTCCCCTCGGGGGGGCAGGCACAGATACGCAGTATTTT
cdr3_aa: CASSPLGGAGTDTQYF

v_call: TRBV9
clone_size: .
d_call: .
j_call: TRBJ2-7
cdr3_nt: TGTGCCAGCAGCGTAGGGGTTCGGGGAGTCGAGCAGTACTTC
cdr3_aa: CASSVGVRGVEQYF

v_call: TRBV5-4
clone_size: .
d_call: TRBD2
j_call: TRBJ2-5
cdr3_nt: TGTGCCAGCAGCCCAAGACTAGCGGACCAAGAGACCCAGTACTTC
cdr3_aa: CASSPRLADQETQYF

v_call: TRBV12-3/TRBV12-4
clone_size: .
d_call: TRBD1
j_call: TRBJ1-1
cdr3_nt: TGTGCCAGCAGTAGGACAGGGAAGACTGAAGCTTTCTTT
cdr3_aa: CASSRTGKTEAFF

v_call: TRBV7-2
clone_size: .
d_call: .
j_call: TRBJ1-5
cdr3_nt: TGTGCCAGCAGCGGGGGAGGTGGAACGAGTAACAATCAGCCCCAGCATTTT
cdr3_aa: CASSGGGGTSNNQPQHF

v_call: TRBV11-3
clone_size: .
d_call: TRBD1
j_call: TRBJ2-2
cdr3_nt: TGTGCCAGCAGCTTTAGGGGGCGAACCGGGGAGCTGTTTTTT
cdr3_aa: CASSFRGRTGELFF

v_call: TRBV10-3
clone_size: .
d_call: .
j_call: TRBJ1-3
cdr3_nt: TGTGCCATCAGTGAGGAAGCTGGAAACACCATATATTTT
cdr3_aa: CAISEEAGNTIYF

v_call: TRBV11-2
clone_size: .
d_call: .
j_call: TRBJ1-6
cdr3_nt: TGTGCCAGCAGCCCCCAGGCAGGAACAAATAATTCACCCCTCCACTTT
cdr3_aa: CASSPQAGTNNSPLHF

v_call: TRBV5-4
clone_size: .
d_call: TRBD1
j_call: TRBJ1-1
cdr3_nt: TGTGCCAGCAGCTTCGGGGACAGGAGGCCCACTGAAGCTTTCTTT
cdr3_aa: CASSFGDRRPTEAFF

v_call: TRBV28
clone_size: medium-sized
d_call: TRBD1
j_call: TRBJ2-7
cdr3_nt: TGTGCCAGCAGTTTAAGACAGGGTATCGACGAGCAGTACTTC
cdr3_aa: CASSLRQGIDEQYF

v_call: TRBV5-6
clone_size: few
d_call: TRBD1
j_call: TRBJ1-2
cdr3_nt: TGTGCCAGCAGCAACCGGGACAGGGGTTTGGGTGGCTACACCTTC
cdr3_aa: CASSNRDRGLGGYTF

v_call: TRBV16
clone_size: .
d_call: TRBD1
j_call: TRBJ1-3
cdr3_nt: TGTGCCAGCAGCCAAGAGACAGGGGCTGGAAACACCATATATTTT
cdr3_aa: CASSQETGAGNTIYF

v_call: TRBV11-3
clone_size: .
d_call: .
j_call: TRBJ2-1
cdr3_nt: TGTGCCAGCAGCTTACTAGGGAGTGAGCAGTTCTTC
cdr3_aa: CASSLLGSEQFF

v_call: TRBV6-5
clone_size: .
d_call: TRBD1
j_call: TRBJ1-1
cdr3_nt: TGTGCCAGCAGTAGGGACAGTCACACTGAAGCTTTCTTT
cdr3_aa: CASSRDSHTEAFF

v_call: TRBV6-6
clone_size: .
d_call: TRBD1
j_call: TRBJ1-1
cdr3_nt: TGTGCCAGCAGTTACCCCGGGACAGGGCGGCCTGAAGCTTTCTTT
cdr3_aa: CASSYPGTGRPEAFF

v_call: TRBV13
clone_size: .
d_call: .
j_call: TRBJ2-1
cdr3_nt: TGTGCCAGCACCCGAGGTCAGGACAACAATGAGCAGTTCTTC
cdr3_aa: CASTRGQDNNEQFF

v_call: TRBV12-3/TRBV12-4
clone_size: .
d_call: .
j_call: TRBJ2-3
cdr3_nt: TGTGCCAGCACTCCCTTGAGGGGGGATACGCAGTATTTT
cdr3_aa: CASTPLRGDTQYF

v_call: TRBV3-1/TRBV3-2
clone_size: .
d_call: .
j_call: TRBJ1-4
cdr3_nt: TGTGCCAGCAGCCAAGATTCACCCAGGCAATATAATGAAAAACTGTTTTTT
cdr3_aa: CASSQDSPRQYNEKLFF

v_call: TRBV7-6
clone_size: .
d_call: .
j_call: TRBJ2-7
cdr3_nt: TGTGCCAGCAGCTTAGCGCTTTCGGTTAGCATGAAAACCTACGAGCAGTACTTC
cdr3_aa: CASSLALSVSMKTYEQYF

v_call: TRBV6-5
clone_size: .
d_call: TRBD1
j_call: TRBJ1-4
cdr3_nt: TGTGCCAGCAGTCCGACAGGGGGAGAGGAAAAACTGTTTTTT
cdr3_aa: CASSPTGGEEKLFF

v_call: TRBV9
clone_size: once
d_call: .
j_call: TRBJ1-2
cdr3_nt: TGTGCCAGCAGCGTAGCTTACGCCAGGGGCTATGGCTACACCTTC
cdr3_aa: CASSVAYARGYGYTF

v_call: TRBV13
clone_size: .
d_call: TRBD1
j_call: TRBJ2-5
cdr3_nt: TGTGCCAGCAGCCCCTCTACGGGACAGAGAGAGACCCAGTACTTC
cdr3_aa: CASSPSTGQRETQYF

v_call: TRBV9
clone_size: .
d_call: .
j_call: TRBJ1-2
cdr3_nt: TGTGCCAGCAGCGCCGGATATAAAGCTAACTATGGCTACACCTTC
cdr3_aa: CASSAGYKANYGYTF

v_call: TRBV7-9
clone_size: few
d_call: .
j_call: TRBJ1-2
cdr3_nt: TGTGCCAGCAGCCCCGGCGGGGATGGCTACACCTTC
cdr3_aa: CASSPGGDGYTF

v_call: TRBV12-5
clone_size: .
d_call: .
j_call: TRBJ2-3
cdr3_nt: TGTGCTAGTGGTTTGGTAATACATACGCAGTATTTT
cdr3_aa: CASGLVIHTQYF

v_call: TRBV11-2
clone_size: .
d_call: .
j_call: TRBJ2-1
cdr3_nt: TGTGCCAGCAGCCGAGGAGACCGACAATACAATGAGCAGTTCTTC
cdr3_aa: CASSRGDRQYNEQFF

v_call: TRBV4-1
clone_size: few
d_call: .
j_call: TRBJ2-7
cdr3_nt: TGCGCCAGCAGCCAAGGGACGGCGAGCTCCTACGAGCAGTACTTC
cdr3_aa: CASSQGTASSYEQYF

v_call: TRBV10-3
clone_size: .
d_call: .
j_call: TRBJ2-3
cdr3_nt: TGTGCCATCAGTAACACAGACCCTAGCACAGATACGCAGTATTTT
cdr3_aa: CAISNTDPSTDTQYF

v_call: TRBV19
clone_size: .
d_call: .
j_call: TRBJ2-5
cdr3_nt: TGTGCCAGTAGTATTAACGTGGGGGGACAAGAGACCCAGTACTTC
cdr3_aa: CASSINVGGQETQYF

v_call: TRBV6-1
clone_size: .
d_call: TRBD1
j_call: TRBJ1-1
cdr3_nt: TGTGCCAGCAGTGAACAGGGGGCGATGAACACTGAAGCTTTCTTT
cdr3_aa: CASSEQGAMNTEAFF

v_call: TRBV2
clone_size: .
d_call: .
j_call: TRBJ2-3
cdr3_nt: TGTGCCAGCAGTCGACTAGTGGCGACAGATACGCAGTATTTT
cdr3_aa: CASSRLVATDTQYF

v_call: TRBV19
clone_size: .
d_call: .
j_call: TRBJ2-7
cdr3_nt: TGTGCCAGTAGGACATCCGGCTCCTACGAGCAGTACTTC
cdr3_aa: CASRTSGSYEQYF

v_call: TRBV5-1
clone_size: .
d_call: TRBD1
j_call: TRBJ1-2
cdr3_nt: TGCGCCAGCAGCACGACAGGGGGACTATATGGCTACACCTTC
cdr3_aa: CASSTTGGLYGYTF

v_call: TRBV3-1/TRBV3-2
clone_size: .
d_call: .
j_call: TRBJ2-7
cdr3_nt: TGTGCCAGCAGCCAAGCTGCAGGAGCCTACGAGCAGTACTTC
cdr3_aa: CASSQAAGAYEQYF

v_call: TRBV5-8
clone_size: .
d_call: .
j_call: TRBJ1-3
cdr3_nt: TGTGCCAGCAGCTTTCCCGGCTCTGGAAACACCATATATTTT
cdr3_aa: CASSFPGSGNTIYF

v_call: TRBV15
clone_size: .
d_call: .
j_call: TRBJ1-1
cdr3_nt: TGTGCCACCAGCATGGGAGGCACTGAAGCTTTCTTT
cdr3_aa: CATSMGGTEAFF